Sequencing of this T cell receptor (beta chain) was carried out in a study of shared clonotypes between healthy human individuals. The V end lost 1 base, the J end lost 7 bases, and 16 bases lay between the germline ends. The CDR3 runs to 15 residues. CDR1 is MDHEN and CDR2 is SYDVKM in the germline V gene. The repertoire was sequenced with immunoSEQ multiplex PCR; TCRdb's copy has only in-frame clones and lacks some. The table includes about 1.1 million clones, about 80% detected once. Material: memory CD4+ T cells from PBMCs. Indicated subset: CD45RA-negative fraction. The sequence came from a young man in good health. Some clones in this sample may be carry-over from other donors' samples. V gene TRBV28 combines with J gene TRBJ1-1, with D tentatively TRBD1 (5 bases). The CDR3 loop reads CASSLSWGNRVEAFF. The CDR3 bases are TGTGCCAGCAGTTTATCTTGGGGCAATAGGGTTGAAGCTTTCTTT.